One sample yielded the 28 T cell receptor beta chains listed below, sequenced in a study of vaccination and CD4 T cells after COVID-19. Noted treatment: roughly 11-day PBMC culture with coronavirus spike peptide pools or control peptides (ViraFEST assay). Gathering of the CD4+ T cells, from the unexposed donor, took place before the COVID-19 pandemic (2011-2018). The Oncomine TCR Beta short-read assay was applied to DNA of cultured CD4+ T cells. One entry per CDR3 protein results from TCRdb running MiXCR on the PCR reads. The table includes more than 2,000 distinct CDR3 sequences, about 26% detected once. For these receptors, no antigen is known. Source material: CD4+ T cells from blood, cultured in vitro. The receptors were gathered from a human donor in good health.

The gene calls are TRBV19 and TRBJ1-5; perhaps TRBD1 as D (6 bases). The CDR3 totals 14 residues. From germline, CDR1 is LNHDA and CDR2 SQIVND (reference sequence). V was trimmed by 10 bases and J by 7 bases, leaving 20 bases between them. The CDR3 sequence: CATTQQGQGQPQHF. CDR3 in DNA: TGTGCCACCACCCAGCAGGGTCAGGGGCAGCCCCAGCATTTT. Variable domain in full (rest from reference TRBV19 and TRBJ1-5): DGGITQSPKYLFRKEGQNVTLSCEQNLNHDAMYWYRQDPGQGLRLIYYSQIVNDFQKGDIAEGYSVSREKKESFPLTVTSAQKNPTAFYLCATTQQGQGQPQHFGDGTRLSIL.

This chain connects TRBV6-5 to TRBJ2-7, with D uncertain. CDR3 length: 13 residues. The V gene's germline CDR1 is MNHEY and CDR2 SVGAGI. Trimming took 4 bases from V and 2 from J, leaving 9 bases between them. The CDR3 sequence is CASSLSPTYEQYF. The CDR3, as DNA: TGTGCCAGCAGTTTGAGTCCAACCTACGAGCAGTACTTC.

The rearrangement links TRBV5-4 to TRBJ2-2, with 8 bases fitting TRBD2. Germline lookup yields CDR1 SGHNT and CDR2 YYREEE (reference sequence). The CDR3 length is 16 residues. The junction had 3 bases not matched to a gene; V was cut back by 0 bases and J by 2 bases. The chain's CDR3 is CASSLDGGANTGELFF. In DNA, the CDR3 is TGTGCCAGCAGCTTGGACGGGGGGGCCAACACCGGGGAGCTGTTTTTT.

This clonotype occurred a few times. The chain links TRBV20-1 to TRBJ1-1; 11 bases agree with TRBD1. This CDR3 is 16 amino acids long. Germline CDR1 and CDR2: DFQATT and SNEGSKA (reference sequence). V shed 1 base and J 2 bases; nucleotides not matched to a gene: 6. The CDR3 protein is CSARAAGQGGNTEAFF. Here the CDR3 DNA reads TGCAGTGCTAGAGCTGCGGGACAGGGGGGAAACACTGAAGCTTTCTTT.

The chain uses TRBV10-3 and TRBJ2-5; D remains ambiguous. Germline CDR1 is ENHRY and CDR2 is SYGVKD. Trimming shortened V by 6 bases and J by 7 bases, and 18 bases separated the two germline ends. This CDR3 contains 14 residues. Here the CDR3 DNA reads TGTGCCATCAGAGACGGAGAACTTTCGCGGACCCAGTACTTC. This encodes CAIRDGELSRTQYF.

The chain couples TRBV6-1 to TRBJ2-2, with 9 bases aligning to TRBD1. V was clipped by 5 bases and J by 0 bases; unmatched bases: 4. There are 16 residues in the CDR3. CDR1 MNHNS and CDR2 SASEGT come from the germline V gene. As DNA, the CDR3 is TGTGCCAGCAGTAGGACAGGGGCTACGAACACCGGGGAGCTGTTTTTT. It encodes CASSRTGATNTGELFF.

This clonotype occurred a few times. The J gene is TRBJ1-2, the V gene TRBV30; D not certain. Germline CDR1 is GTSNPN and CDR2 is SVGIG (reference sequence). The CDR3 has 12 residues. Between the trimmed V and J ends, which lost 1 base and 5 bases, there was a span of 8 bases. CDR3 sequence (DNA): TGTGCCTGGAGTGCCGCTCAATATGGCTACACCTTC. This sequence encodes CAWSAAQYGYTF.

This sequence joins TRBV9 and TRBJ1-6, with D unclear. The V gene's germline CDR1 is SGDLS and CDR2 YYNGEE. V lost 6 bases, J lost 5 bases, and 21 bases lay in between. This CDR3 is 17 amino acids long. Here the CDR3 reads CASTPVPSRFNNSPLHF. CDR3 coding DNA: TGTGCCAGCACCCCGGTCCCCTCCAGGTTCAATAATTCACCCCTCCACTTT.

V and J are TRBV12-3 or TRBV12-4 and TRBJ1-4; D remains ambiguous. Trimming took off 6 bases at V and 8 bases at J, with 1 base between the two ends. The CDR3 spans 9 residues. DNA for the CDR3: TGTGCCAGCAGCGAAAAACTGTTTTTT. It translates to CASSEKLFF.

The CDR3 nucleotides read TGTGCCTGGACTACTCCCCGGACATGGCGGGGTGAAGCTTTCTTT. Translated: CAWTTPRTWRGEAFF. The chain combines TRBV30 with TRBJ1-1, with a possible D match to TRBD1 (5 bases). CDR1 is GTSNPN, CDR2 SVGIG, per germline (reference sequence). The ends were cut back, 4 bases at V and 7 bases at J, with 22 bases in the middle. The CDR3 covers 15 residues.

This clonotype was counted a few times. The chain has TRBV7-8 and TRBJ2-5; D is unresolved. V shed 1 base and J shed 9 bases, with 6 bases lying between them. This CDR3 spans 11 amino acids. CDR1 is SGHVS and CDR2 is FQNEAQ in the germline V gene. The DNA of the CDR3 is TGTGCCAGCAGCTTAGGCCGCCCCCAGTACTTC. It specifies CASSLGRPQYF.

This clonotype was counted between two and nine times. This chain uses TRBV2 with TRBJ2-2; tentatively, D is TRBD2 (6 bases). This CDR3 has 13 residues. V was shortened by 7 bases and J by 6 bases, with 12 bases between the two germline ends. CDR1 and CDR2 (germline): SNHLY, FYNNEI. The CDR3 bases are TGTGCCAGCAAAGGAGGGGTTTCCGGGGAGCTGTTTTTT. Protein product: CASKGGVSGELFF.

This sequence joins TRBV6-1 and TRBJ1-2; D uncertain. Trimming pared 1 base from V and 4 bases from J, leaving 13 bases between. Germline V gives CDR1 MNHNS, CDR2 SASEGT. The CDR3 runs to 15 residues. The CDR3 DNA sequence: TGTGCCAGCAGTGAAGGCGGAGGGCAGATCTATGGCTACACCTTC. Its protein product is CASSEGGGQIYGYTF.

This clonotype turned up a few times. V gene TRBV11-1 combines with J gene TRBJ2-2; no clear D. CDR3 length equals 15 residues. Per the germline V gene, CDR1 is SGHAT and CDR2 is FQDESV (reference sequence). Deletions cut 1 base from V and 5 bases from J, with 11 bases between. This CDR3 is CASSLVEGKTGELFF. The CDR3 coding sequence is TGTGCCAGCAGCTTAGTTGAAGGGAAAACCGGGGAGCTGTTTTTT.

The chain has TRBV20-1 and TRBJ1-2; D is unresolved. Trimming shortened V by 3 bases and J by 3 bases, and 8 bases separated the two germline ends. The CDR3 consists of 12 residues. Looked up from germline, CDR1 is DFQATT and CDR2 is SNEGSKA (reference sequence). In DNA, the CDR3 is TGCAGTGCTAGCCCCCTTGACTATGGCTACACCTTC. It specifies CSASPLDYGYTF.

The CDR3 DNA sequence: TGTGCCAGCAGTGATTGGGCCCGAGGGGCCAATCAGCCCCAGCATTTT. Its protein product is CASSDWARGANQPQHF. This chain joins TRBV6-1 and TRBJ1-5; D possibly corresponds to TRBD1 (5 bases). The CDR3 extends over 16 amino acids. Germline CDR1 reads MNHNS; CDR2 reads SASEGT. Between the trimmed V and J ends, which lost 3 bases and 3 bases, there was a span of 15 bases.

The chain is built from TRBV20-1 and TRBJ1-2; D ambiguous. The V gene lost 3 bases and the J gene lost 0 bases, with 14 bases spanning the gap. The CDR3 sequence is 15 residues long. The germline CDR1 and CDR2 sequences are DFQATT and SNEGSKA (reference sequence). This CDR3 reads CSARAPTSSNYGYTF. The DNA for the CDR3 is TGCAGTGCTAGGGCTCCAACCTCCTCTAACTATGGCTACACCTTC.

The rearrangement joins TRBV6-2 or TRBV6-3 to TRBJ2-1; D ambiguous. Germline V gene lookup returns CDR1 MNHEY and CDR2 SVGEGT. The ends were cut back, 2 bases at V and 9 bases at J, with 26 bases in the middle. The CDR3 contains 18 residues. CDR3 amino acids: CASSYLNLRGFLGGEQFF. The CDR3 coding sequence is TGTGCCAGCAGTTACCTCAACTTACGTGGTTTCCTTGGCGGTGAGCAGTTCTTC.

This chain links TRBV25-1 with TRBJ2-7, with 10 bases lining up with TRBD1. Trimming removed 3 bases from V and 0 bases from J; junction bases left unmatched: 5. The CDR3 length is 16 residues. Germline CDR1 reads MGHDK; CDR2 reads SYGVNS. The CDR3 DNA reads as TGTGCCAGCAGTGAGGCTCGGACAGGGGGCTCCTACGAGCAGTACTTC. It specifies CASSEARTGGSYEQYF.

V usage is TRBV5-1 and J usage is TRBJ2-7; TRBD1 matches 8 bases. Germline values: CDR1 SGHRS, CDR2 YFSETQ. The CDR3 is 15 residues long. V lost 3 bases, J lost 5 bases, and 10 bases stayed unmatched. CDR3 region: CASSSEGQGLDEQYF. The CDR3, as DNA: TGCGCCAGCAGCTCAGAAGGACAGGGCTTGGACGAGCAGTACTTC.

V is TRBV2 and J is TRBJ2-7, with TRBD2 as a possible D gene (6 bases). The CDR3 is 12 amino acids. Germline V CDR1 and CDR2: SNHLY, FYNNEI. Between the trimmed V and J ends, which lost 6 bases and 4 bases, there was a span of 10 bases. The CDR3 nucleotides are TGTGCCAGCAGATGGGCGGGATACGAGCAGTACTTC. It yields the protein CASRWAGYEQYF.

The gene calls are TRBV24-1 and TRBJ2-5; D possibly corresponds to TRBD1 (7 bases). V lost 6 bases and J lost 4, with 14 bases in between. The CDR3 totals 14 residues. From germline, CDR1 is KGHDR and CDR2 SFDVKD. The CDR3 DNA is TGTGCCACCAGTTATACAGGGGAGGTAGAGACCCAGTACTTC. Encoded protein: CATSYTGEVETQYF.

This clonotype was counted a few times. The genes are TRBV30 and TRBJ1-5; D call uncertain. Trimming removed 3 bases at V and 3 bases at J, with 9 bases between. CDR1 GTSNPN and CDR2 SVGIG come from the germline V gene (reference sequence). The CDR3 runs 13 residues. In DNA, the CDR3 is TGTGCCTGGAGCTCGCAGGCCAATCAGCCCCAGCATTTT. Translating it yields CAWSSQANQPQHF. The variable domain in full, with the rest retrieved from reference TRBV30 and TRBJ1-5, is SQTIHQWPATLVQPVGSPLSLECTVEGTSNPNLYWYRQAAGRGLQLLFYSVGIGQISSEVPQNLSASRPQDRQFILSSKKLLLSDSGFYLCAWSSQANQPQHFGDGTRLSIL.

The chain couples TRBV20-1 to TRBJ2-5; TRBD1 aligns across 7 bases. V gave up 6 bases and J gave up 5 bases; unmatched junction bases: 18. CDR3 length: 16 residues. Germline CDR1 and CDR2: DFQATT and SNEGSKA (reference sequence). Here the CDR3 reads CSALSRSRGRMETQYF. As DNA, the CDR3 is TGCAGTGCCCTTTCCAGATCGAGGGGGCGGATGGAGACCCAGTACTTC.

V usage is TRBV30 and J usage is TRBJ1-2; the D gene is possibly TRBD1 (6 bases). There are 15 residues in the CDR3. V gave up 3 bases and J gave up 2 bases, with 16 bases separating them. CDR1 is GTSNPN and CDR2 is SVGIG in the germline V gene (reference sequence). The CDR3, as DNA: TGTGCCTGGAGCGAGGGGGGTAACGGGAACTATGGCTACACCTTC. It encodes CAWSEGGNGNYGYTF.

V gene TRBV25-1 combines with J gene TRBJ2-1; tentatively, D is TRBD2 (6 bases). The CDR3 contains 13 residues. Germline V gives CDR1 MGHDK, CDR2 SYGVNS. V dropped 6 bases and J dropped 6 bases, with 12 bases sitting between them. As DNA, the CDR3 is TGTGCCAGCAGACCACAGGAGGGCAATGAGCAGTTCTTC. It translates to CASRPQEGNEQFF.

This clonotype appeared a few times. The genes are TRBV5-1 and TRBJ2-7; the D is unclear. The germline V gene has CDR1 SGHRS and CDR2 YFSETQ. Trimming cost V 5 bases and J 0 bases, with 12 bases left between them. The CDR3 consists of 14 residues. CDR3 in amino acids: CASRPNLGSYEQYF. Here the CDR3 DNA reads TGCGCCAGCAGACCAAACTTAGGCTCCTACGAGCAGTACTTC.

This clonotype was detected only a few times. The chain joins TRBV15 to TRBJ1-2, with a weak D call TRBD1 (5 bases). Trimming left V 0 bases short and J 8 bases short, with 13 bases between. This CDR3 is built from 14 residues. From germline, CDR1 is LNHNV and CDR2 YYDKDF (reference sequence). The CDR3 loop reads CATSREGRGAGYTF. The CDR3 region has the DNA TGTGCCACCAGCAGAGAGGGACGGGGCGCGGGCTACACCTTC.